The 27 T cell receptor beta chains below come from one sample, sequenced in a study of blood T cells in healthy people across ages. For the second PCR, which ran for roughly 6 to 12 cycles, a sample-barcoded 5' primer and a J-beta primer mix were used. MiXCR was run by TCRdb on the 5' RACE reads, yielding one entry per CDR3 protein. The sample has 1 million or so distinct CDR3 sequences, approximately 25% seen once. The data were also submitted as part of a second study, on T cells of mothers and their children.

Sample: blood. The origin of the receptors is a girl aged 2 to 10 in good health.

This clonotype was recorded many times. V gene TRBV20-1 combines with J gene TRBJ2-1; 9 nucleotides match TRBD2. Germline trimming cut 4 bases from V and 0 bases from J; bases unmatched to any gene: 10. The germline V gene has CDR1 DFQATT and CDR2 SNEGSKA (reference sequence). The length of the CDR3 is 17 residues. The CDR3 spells CSAMGSGGLSSYNEQFF. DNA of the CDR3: TGCAGTGCTATGGGTAGCGGGGGCCTCAGCTCCTACAATGAGCAGTTCTTC.

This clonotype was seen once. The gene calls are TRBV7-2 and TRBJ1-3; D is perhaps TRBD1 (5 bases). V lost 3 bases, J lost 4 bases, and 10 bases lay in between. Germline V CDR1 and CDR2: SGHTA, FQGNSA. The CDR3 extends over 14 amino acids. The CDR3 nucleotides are TGTGCCAGCAGCTTTTGGGGCAGAGGAAACACCATATATTTT. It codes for CASSFWGRGNTIYF.

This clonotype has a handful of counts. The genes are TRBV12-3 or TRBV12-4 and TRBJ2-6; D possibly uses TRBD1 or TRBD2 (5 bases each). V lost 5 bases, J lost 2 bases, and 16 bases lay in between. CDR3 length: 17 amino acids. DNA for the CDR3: TGTGCCAGCAGTCCCAGAGGGGAGTCTGCTGGGGCCAACGTCCTGACTTTC. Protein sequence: CASSPRGESAGANVLTF.

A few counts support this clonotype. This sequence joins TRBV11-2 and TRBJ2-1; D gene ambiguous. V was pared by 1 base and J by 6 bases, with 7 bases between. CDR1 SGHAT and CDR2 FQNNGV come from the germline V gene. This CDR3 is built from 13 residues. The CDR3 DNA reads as TGTGCCAGCAGCTTAGGACCCGTCAATGAGCAGTTCTTC. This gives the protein CASSLGPVNEQFF.

CDR3 loop: CASSSTVNTGELFF. The CDR3 coding sequence is TGTGCCAGCAGTTCGACAGTAAACACCGGGGAGCTGTTTTTT. The chain recombines TRBV27 with TRBJ2-2; perhaps TRBD1 as D (5 bases). Trimming left V 4 bases short and J 2 bases short, with 8 bases between. Germline assignment: CDR1 MNHEY and CDR2 SMNVEV (reference sequence). There are 14 residues in the CDR3.

The chain's CDR3 is CASSSPADPYTQYF. The CDR3 bases are TGTGCCAGCAGCTCCCCCGCGGACCCCTACACGCAGTATTTT. The chain recombines TRBV11-3 with TRBJ2-3; D not certain. CDR1 SGHNT and CDR2 YENEEA come from the germline V gene. The CDR3 spans 14 residues. V lost 4 bases, J lost 9 bases, and 17 bases lay in between.

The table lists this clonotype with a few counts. Here the CDR3 reads CSARDGSEINEQFF. The CDR3 nucleotides are TGCAGTGCTAGAGATGGTAGCGAGATAAATGAGCAGTTCTTC. This sequence joins TRBV20-1 and TRBJ2-1; D may be TRBD2 (5 bases). V dropped 0 bases and J dropped 7 bases, with 13 bases sitting between them. Germline V gene sequence: CDR1 DFQATT, CDR2 SNEGSKA (reference sequence). This CDR3 is built from 14 residues.

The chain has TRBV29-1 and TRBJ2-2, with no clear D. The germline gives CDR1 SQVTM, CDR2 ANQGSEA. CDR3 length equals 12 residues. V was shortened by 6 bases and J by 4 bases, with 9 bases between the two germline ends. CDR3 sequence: CSVEWGTGELFF. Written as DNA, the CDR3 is TGCAGCGTGGAGTGGGGCACCGGGGAGCTGTTTTTT.

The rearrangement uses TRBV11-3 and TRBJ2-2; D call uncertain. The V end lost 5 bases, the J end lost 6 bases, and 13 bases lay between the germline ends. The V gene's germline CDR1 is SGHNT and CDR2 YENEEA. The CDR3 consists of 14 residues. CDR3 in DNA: TGTGCCAGCAGCATGAGGTCATTGGCCGGGGAGCTGTTTTTT. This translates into CASSMRSLAGELFF.

The CDR3: CSVGFSYNEQFF. Here the CDR3 DNA reads TGCAGCGTTGGTTTCTCCTACAATGAGCAGTTCTTC. This chain links TRBV29-1 with TRBJ2-1; no firm D call. Germline V CDR1 and CDR2: SQVTM, ANQGSEA. V was trimmed by 4 bases and J by 0 bases, leaving 4 bases between them. The CDR3 covers 12 residues.

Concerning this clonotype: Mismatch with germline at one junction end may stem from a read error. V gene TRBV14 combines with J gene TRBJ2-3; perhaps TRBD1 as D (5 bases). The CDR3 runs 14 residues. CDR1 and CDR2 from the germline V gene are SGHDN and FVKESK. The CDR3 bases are TGTACCAGCAGCCAAGACCAGGGTTCGGATACGCAGTATTTT. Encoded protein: CTSSQDQGSDTQYF.

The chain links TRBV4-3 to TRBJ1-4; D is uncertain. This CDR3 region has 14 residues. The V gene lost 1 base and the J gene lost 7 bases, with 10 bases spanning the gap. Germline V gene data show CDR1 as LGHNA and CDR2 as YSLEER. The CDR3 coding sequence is TGCGCCAGCAGCCAAGGCGGGCTCGGTGAAAAACTGTTTTTT. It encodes CASSQGGLGEKLFF.

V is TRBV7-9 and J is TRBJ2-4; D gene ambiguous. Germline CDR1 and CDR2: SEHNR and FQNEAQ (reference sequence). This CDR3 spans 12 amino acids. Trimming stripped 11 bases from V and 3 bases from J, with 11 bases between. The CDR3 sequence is CAAEDFKNIQYF. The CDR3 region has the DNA TGTGCCGCCGAGGATTTCAAAAACATTCAGTACTTC.

The CDR3 DNA reads TGCAGCGTTCGGGACCAATCAAACATTCAGTACTTC. Residues: CSVRDQSNIQYF. This chain links TRBV29-1 with TRBJ2-4; D is perhaps TRBD1 or TRBD2 (5 bases each). V lost 5 bases and J 6 bases, leaving 11 bases between the germline ends. This CDR3 has 12 amino acids. In germline, CDR1 is SQVTM, CDR2 ANQGSEA.

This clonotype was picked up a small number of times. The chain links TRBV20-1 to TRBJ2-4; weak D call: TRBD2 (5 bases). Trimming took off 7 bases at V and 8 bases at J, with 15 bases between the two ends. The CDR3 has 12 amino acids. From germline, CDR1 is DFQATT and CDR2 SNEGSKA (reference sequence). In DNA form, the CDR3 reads TGCAGTGTCCCGTTGAACGGGGACATTCAGTACTTC. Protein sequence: CSVPLNGDIQYF.

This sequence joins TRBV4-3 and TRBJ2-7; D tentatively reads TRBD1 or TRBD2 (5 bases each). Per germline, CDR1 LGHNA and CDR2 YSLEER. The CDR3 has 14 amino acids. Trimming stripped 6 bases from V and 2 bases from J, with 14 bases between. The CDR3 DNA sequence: TGCGCCAGCAGTTCCGGGACGGAAGCCTACGAGCAGTACTTC. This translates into CASSSGTEAYEQYF.

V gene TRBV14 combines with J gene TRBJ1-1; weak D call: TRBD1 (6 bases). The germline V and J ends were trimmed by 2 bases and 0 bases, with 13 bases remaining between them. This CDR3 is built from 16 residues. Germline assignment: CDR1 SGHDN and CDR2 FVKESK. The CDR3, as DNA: TGTGCCAGCAGCCAAAGGTCCACAGGGTTGAACACTGAAGCTTTCTTT. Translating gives CASSQRSTGLNTEAFF.

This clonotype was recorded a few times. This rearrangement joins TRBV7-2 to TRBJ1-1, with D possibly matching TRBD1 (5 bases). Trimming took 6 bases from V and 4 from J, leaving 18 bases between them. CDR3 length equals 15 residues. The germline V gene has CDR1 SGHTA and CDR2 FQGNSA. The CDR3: CASRLRDGGGTEAFF. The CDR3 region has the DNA TGTGCCAGCAGGCTTAGGGACGGGGGAGGCACTGAAGCTTTCTTT.

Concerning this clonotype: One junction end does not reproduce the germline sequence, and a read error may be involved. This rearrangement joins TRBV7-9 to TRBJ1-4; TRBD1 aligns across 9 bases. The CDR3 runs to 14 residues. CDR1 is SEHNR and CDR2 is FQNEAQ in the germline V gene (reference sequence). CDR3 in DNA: TGCGCCAGCAGGACAGGGGTAACTAATGAAAAACTGTTTTTT. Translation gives CASRTGVTNEKLFF.

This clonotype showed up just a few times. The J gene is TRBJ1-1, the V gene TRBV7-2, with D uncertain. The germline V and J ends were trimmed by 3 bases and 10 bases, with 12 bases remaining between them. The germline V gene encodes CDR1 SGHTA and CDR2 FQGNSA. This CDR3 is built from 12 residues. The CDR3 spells CASSFPLSGAFF. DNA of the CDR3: TGTGCCAGCAGCTTCCCTCTAAGTGGAGCTTTCTTT.

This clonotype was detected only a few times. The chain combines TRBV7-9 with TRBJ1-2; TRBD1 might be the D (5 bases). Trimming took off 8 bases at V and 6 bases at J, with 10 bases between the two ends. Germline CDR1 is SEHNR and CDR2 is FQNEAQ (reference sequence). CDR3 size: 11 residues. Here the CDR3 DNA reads TGTGCCAGCCCTTCAGGGAATGGCTACACCTTC. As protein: CASPSGNGYTF. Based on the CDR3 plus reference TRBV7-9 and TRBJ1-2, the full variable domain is DTGVSQNPRHKITKRGQNVTFRCDPISEHNRLYWYRQTLGQGPEFLTYFQNEAQLEKSRLLSDRFSAERPKGSFSTLEIQRTEQGDSAMYLCASPSGNGYTFGSGTRLTVV.

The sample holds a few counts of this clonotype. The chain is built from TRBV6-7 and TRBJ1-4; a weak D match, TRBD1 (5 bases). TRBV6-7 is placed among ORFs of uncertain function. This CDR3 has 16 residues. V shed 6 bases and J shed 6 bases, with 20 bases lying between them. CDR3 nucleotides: TGTGCCAGCAGAATAGTACATCGGGACGGGCATGAAAAACTGTTTTTT. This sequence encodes CASRIVHRDGHEKLFF.

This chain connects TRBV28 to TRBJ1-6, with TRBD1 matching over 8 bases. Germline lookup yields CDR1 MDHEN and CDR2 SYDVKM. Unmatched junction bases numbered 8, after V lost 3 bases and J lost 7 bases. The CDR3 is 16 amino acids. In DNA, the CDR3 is TGTGCCAGCAGTTTTTGGCAGGGGGCTGGGAATTCACCCCTCCACTTT. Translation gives CASSFWQGAGNSPLHF.

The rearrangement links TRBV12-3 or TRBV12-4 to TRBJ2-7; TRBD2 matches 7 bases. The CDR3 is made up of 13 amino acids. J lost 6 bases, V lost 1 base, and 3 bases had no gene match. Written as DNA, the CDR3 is TGTGCCAGCAGTTTAGTTCCGGGGGGCGAGCAGTACTTC. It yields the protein CASSLVPGGEQYF.

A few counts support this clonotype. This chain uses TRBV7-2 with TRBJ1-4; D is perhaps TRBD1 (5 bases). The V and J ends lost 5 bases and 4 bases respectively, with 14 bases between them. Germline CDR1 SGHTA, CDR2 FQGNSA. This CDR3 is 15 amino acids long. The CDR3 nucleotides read TGTGCCAGCAGCCCACAAGGGCAGGGTAATGAAAAACTGTTTTTT. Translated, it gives CASSPQGQGNEKLFF.

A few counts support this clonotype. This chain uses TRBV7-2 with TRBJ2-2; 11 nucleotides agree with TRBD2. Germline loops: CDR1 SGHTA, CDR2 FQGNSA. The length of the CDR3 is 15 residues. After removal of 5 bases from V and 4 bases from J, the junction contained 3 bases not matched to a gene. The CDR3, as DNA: TGTGCCAGCAGCCAAACTAGCGGGGGCACCGGGGAGCTGTTTTTT. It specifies CASSQTSGGTGELFF.

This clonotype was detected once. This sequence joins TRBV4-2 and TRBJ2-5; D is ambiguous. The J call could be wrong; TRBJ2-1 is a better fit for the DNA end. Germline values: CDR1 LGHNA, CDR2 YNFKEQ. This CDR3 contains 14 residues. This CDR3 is CASSQEDWVNEQFF. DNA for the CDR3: TGTGCCAGCAGCCAAGAAGACTGGGTCAATGAGCAGTTCTTC.